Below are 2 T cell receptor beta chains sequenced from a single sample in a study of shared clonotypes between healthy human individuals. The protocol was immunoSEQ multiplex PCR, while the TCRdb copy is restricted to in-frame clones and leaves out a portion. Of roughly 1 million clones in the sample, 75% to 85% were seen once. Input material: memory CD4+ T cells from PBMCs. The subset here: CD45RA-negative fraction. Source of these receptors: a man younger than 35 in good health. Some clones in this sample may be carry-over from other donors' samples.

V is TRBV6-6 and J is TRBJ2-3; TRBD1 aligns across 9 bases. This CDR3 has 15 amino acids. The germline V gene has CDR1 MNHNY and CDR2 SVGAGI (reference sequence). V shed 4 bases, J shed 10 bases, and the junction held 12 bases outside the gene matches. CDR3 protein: CASSWGQGENGPQYF. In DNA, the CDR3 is TGTGCCAGCAGTTGGGGACAGGGTGAGAATGGTCCGCAGTATTTT.

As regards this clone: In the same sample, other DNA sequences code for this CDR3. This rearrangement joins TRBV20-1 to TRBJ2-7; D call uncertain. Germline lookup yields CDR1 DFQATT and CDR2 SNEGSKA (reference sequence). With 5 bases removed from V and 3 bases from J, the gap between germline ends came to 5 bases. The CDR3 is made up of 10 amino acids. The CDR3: CSALVYEQYF. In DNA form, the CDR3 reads TGCAGTGCTCTGGTCTACGAGCAGTACTTC.